This TCR beta chain was retrieved from a study of T cells in Graves' hyperthyroidism and ophthalmopathy. General study results and limits: Also found in blood were most expanded thyroid clonotypes above 0.001. Ophthalmopathy stood apart from stable hyperthyroidism in a 13 V-J model.

V was pared by 0 bases and J by 8 bases, with 13 bases between. Germline V gene lookup returns CDR1 MNHGY and CDR2 SAAAGT. The CDR3 length is 14 residues. TCR beta CDR3 sequences were amplified from RNA transcripts. The HTBI primer set drove a first-round RT-PCR of the TCR CDR3. Using its own MiXCR run on the multiplex PCR reads, TCRdb lists one record per CDR3 protein. The table records about 480,000 distinct CDR3 sequences, 13% to 15% of them present only once. With respect to this clonotype: Its matching antigen is unknown.

Stable hyperthyroidism: no ophthalmopathy progression over 18 months of follow-up. The chain couples TRBV6-8 to TRBJ1-2; D possibly corresponds to TRBD1 (5 bases). The receptor's source is a woman between 18 and 30 years old with Graves' hyperthyroidism. The material sequenced was blood. The CDR3 reads CASSYSDVGRGYTF. CDR3 sequence (DNA): TGTGCCAGCAGTTACTCGGATGTGGGGCGGGGCTACACCTTC.